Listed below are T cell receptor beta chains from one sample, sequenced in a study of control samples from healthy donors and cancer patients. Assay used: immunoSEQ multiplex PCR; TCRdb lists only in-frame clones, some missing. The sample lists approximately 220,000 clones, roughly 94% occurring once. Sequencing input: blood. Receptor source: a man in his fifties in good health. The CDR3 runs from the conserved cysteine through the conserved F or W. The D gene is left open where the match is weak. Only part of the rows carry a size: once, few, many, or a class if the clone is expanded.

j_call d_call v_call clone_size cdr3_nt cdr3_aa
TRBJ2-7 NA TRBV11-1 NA TGTGCCAGCAGCTTTGCGGGGTATTCGTACGAGCAGTACTTC CASSFAGYSYEQYF
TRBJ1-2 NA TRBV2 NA TGTGCCAGCAGTGAAGCGCAGGGGAGCACCTTC CASSEAQGSTF
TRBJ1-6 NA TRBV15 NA TGTGCCACCAGCAGAGATGCGGGAGAGACAACACCCCTCCACTTT CATSRDAGETTPLHF
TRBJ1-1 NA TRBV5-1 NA TGCGCCAGCAGCTTGGAACGGAGCGTGGGGGGTGAAGCTTTCTTT CASSLERSVGGEAFF
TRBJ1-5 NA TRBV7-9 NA TGTGCCAGCAGCTTAGAACATGGCAATCAGCCCCAGCATTTT CASSLEHGNQPQHF
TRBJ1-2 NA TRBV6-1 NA TGTGCCAGCAGTGAAGAGAGAGGACGCGGCTACACCTTC CASSEERGRGYTF
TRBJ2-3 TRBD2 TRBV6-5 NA TGTGCCAGCAGTTACTCCGGGACTAGCGGGGCAGATACGCAGTATTTT CASSYSGTSGADTQYF
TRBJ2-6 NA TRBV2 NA TGTGCCGGTTCGGTCGTCTCTGGGGCCAACGTCCTGACTTTC CAGSVVSGANVLTF
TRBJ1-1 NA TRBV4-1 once TGCGCCAGCAGCCAAGATGATGCAGGGGTTACGGCTGAAGCTTTCTTT CASSQDDAGVTAEAFF
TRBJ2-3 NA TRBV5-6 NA TGTGCCAGTACCGTGGCGGGAACAGATACGCAGTATTTT CASTVAGTDTQYF
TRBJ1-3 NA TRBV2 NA TGTGCCAGCAGTGGGGGGGCTGGAAACACCATATATTTT CASSGGAGNTIYF
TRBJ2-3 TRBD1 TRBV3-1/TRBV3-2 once TGTGCCAGCAGCCGGACAGGCCCCACAGATACGCAGTATTTT CASSRTGPTDTQYF
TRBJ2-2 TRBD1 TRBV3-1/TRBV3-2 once TGTGCCAGCAGCCAAGGCAGGGGGCACACCGGGGAGCTGTTTTTT CASSQGRGHTGELFF
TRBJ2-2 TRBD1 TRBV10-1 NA TGCGCCAGCAGTCTGACAGGGGGGACCGGGGAGCTGTTTTTT CASSLTGGTGELFF
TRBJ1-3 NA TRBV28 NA TGTGCCAGCAGTCCCGCGTCAAGGGGGAACTCCGGAAACACCATATATTTT CASSPASRGNSGNTIYF
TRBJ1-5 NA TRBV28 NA TGTGCCAGCAGTTTAAGGGCAGTGGGGCGGCCCCAGCATTTT CASSLRAVGRPQHF
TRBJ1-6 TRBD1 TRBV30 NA TGTGCCTGGAGGGGACAGGGGTATTCACCCCTCCACTTT CAWRGQGYSPLHF
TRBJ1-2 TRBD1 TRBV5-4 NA TGTGCCAGCAGCTTGCCCACAGGGGGAGGTGGCTACACCTTC CASSLPTGGGGYTF
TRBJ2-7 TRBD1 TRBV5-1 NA TGCGCCAGCACCTCCGGGACAGGGAGGGCCTACGAGCAGTACTTC CASTSGTGRAYEQYF
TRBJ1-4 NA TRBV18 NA TGTGCCAGCTCACCACCGCACAGGGCGGAGGAAAAACTGTTTTTT CASSPPHRAEEKLFF
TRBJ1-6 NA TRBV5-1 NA TGCGCCAGCAGCTTGGTGAGCAGGGACTCACCCCTCCACTTT CASSLVSRDSPLHF
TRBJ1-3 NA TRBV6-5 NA TGTGCCAGCAGCCTTGACAGCCAAGGAAACACCATATATTTT CASSLDSQGNTIYF
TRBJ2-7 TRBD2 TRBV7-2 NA TGTGCCAGCAGCCGGACTAGCGGGGGGAGCTCCTACGAGCAGTACTTC CASSRTSGGSSYEQYF
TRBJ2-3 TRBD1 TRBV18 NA TGTGCCAGCTCATGGACAGGAAAGACCACAGATACGCAGTATTTT CASSWTGKTTDTQYF
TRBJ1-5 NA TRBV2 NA TGTGCCAGCAGTGGACTGGCCTCCAATCAGCCCCAGCATTTT CASSGLASNQPQHF
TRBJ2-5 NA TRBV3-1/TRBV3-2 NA TGTGCCAGCAGCCAAGATAAGCGCGGGGGCCTTACAGAGACCCAGTACTTC CASSQDKRGGLTETQYF
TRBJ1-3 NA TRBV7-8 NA TGTGCCAGCAGCCCTTGGGGGGAGCCCTCTGGAAACACCATATATTTT CASSPWGEPSGNTIYF
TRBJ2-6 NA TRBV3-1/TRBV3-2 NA TGTGCCAGCAGCCAAGATGGAGGGGTTACAGGGGCCAACGTCCTGACTTTC CASSQDGGVTGANVLTF
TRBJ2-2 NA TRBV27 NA TGTGCCAGCAGTTTCTCTGGCAGGGGTTTCACCGGGGAGCTGTTTTTT CASSFSGRGFTGELFF
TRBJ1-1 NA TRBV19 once TGTGCCAGTAGTCCGGGCGGTAACACTGAAGCTTTCTTT CASSPGGNTEAFF
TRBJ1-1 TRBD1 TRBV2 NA TGTGCCACCACGACGACGACAGGGGGGACTGAAGCTTTCTTT CATTTTTGGTEAFF
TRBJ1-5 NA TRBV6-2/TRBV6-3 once TGTGCCAGCAGTTACTCTTCCTTGAGGGGCTTAAGCAATCAGCCCCAGCATTTT CASSYSSLRGLSNQPQHF
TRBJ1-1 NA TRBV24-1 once TGTGCCACCAGTGATTTCCGGACGGAGGAAGCTTTCTTT CATSDFRTEEAFF
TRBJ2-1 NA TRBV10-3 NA TGTGCCATCAGTGACGCAAGCAATGAGCAGTTCTTC CAISDASNEQFF
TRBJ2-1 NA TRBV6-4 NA TGTGCCAGCAGTCAAGCCTCCGGGACGAGGCTCCTCTTC CASSQASGTRLLF
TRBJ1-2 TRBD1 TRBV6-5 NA TGTGCCAGCAGAACAGGGGGTGGCTACACCTTC CASRTGGGYTF
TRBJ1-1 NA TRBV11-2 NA TGTGCCAGCAGCTTAGCTGGACGGGTGAACACTGAAGCTTTCTTT CASSLAGRVNTEAFF
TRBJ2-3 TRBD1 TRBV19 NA TGTGCCAGTAGTGGGGGACAGGGAAGTTTTGCGATCACAGATACGCAGTATTTT CASSGGQGSFAITDTQYF
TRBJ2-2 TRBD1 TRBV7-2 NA TGTGCCAGCAGCCGGGACAGGGCCGACACCGGGGAGCTGTTTTTT CASSRDRADTGELFF
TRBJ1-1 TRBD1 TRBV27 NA TGTGCCAGCATGCGACAGGGGGCGAACACTGAAGCTTTCTTT CASMRQGANTEAFF
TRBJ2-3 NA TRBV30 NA TGTGCCTGGAGTGGACAGGCGAGGGGAACGCAGTATTTT CAWSGQARGTQYF
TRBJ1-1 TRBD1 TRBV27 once TGTGCCAGCAGTGGCCTGGAGGACAGGGGATTCCCTTTCTTT CASSGLEDRGFPFF